This TCR beta chain was recovered during a study of cytomegalovirus exposure and HLA in healthy donors. The study, taken as a whole, reports: As a later analysis showed, several of the most significant clusters appeared to be linked to common viral pathogens.

V was shortened by 6 bases and J by 0 bases, with 11 bases between the two germline ends. The CDR3 covers 14 residues. Germline lookup yields CDR1 LGHNT and CDR2 FRNRAP. The PCR employed 60 Vbeta primers together with 13 Jbeta primers. Using immunoSEQ multiplex PCR, the repertoire was profiled, and TCRdb retains in-frame clones only, with some absent. The table has over 150,000 clones, approximately 75% seen once. To note about this clone: Its antigen is currently unknown.

The source of this sequence is a woman aged 18 to 35 in good health and CMV-seronegative. V gene TRBV12-5 combines with J gene TRBJ1-1; D is undetermined. Sequenced sample: PBMCs. The CDR3 loop is CASGNPPVNTEAFF. The CDR3 nucleotides read TGTGCTAGTGGCAACCCGCCGGTGAACACTGAAGCTTTCTTT. Complete variable domain (other parts from reference TRBV12-5 and TRBJ1-1): DARVTQTPRHKVTEMGQEVTMRCQPILGHNTVFWYRQTMMQGLELLAYFRNRAPLDDSGMPKDRFSAEMPDATLATLKIQPSEPRDSAVYFCASGNPPVNTEAFFGQGTRLTVV.